These 20 T cell receptor beta chains came from one sample sequenced in a study of cytomegalovirus exposure and HLA in healthy donors. The primer mix had 60 Vbeta and 13 Jbeta primers. TCRdb keeps only in-frame clones here, not all; method: immunoSEQ multiplex PCR. This table holds some 92,000 clones, 70% to 80% found once. Sequenced material: PBMCs. Receptor source: a man in his late teens or twenties in good health and CMV-seropositive.

This clone was counted between two and nine times. The chain carries TRBV30 and TRBJ1-2, with a possible D match to TRBD1 (6 bases). CDR1 GTSNPN and CDR2 SVGIG come from the germline V gene (reference sequence). The germline V and J ends were trimmed by 5 bases and 4 bases, with 11 bases remaining between them. The CDR3 has 12 amino acids. In nucleotides, the CDR3 is TGTGCCTGGTTACAGGGTTTCTATGGCTACACCTTC. Translated, it gives CAWLQGFYGYTF.

This clone was seen more than once but under ten times. Germline is not matched at one junction end, which may reflect a read error. This chain uses TRBV18 with TRBJ2-7; D is possibly TRBD2 (5 bases). CDR1 and CDR2 from the germline V gene are KGHSH and LQKENI. This CDR3 has 13 residues. Here the CDR3 reads CASSPASSHEQYF. CDR3 DNA sequence: TGTGCCAGCTCACCGGCTAGCTCCCACGAGCAGTACTTC. Looking up the rest from reference TRBV18 and TRBJ2-7 gives the full variable domain: NAGVMQNPRHLVRRRGQEARLRCSPMKGHSHVYWYRQLPEEGLKFMVYLQKENIIDESGMPKERFSAEFPKEGPSILRIQQVVRGDSAAYFCASSPASSHEQYFGPGTRLTVT.

This clone was seen only a few times. The chain links TRBV28 to TRBJ1-4, with D tentatively TRBD1 (5 bases). Trimming removed 3 bases from V and 1 base from J, with 15 bases in between. Germline V lookup: CDR1 MDHEN, CDR2 SYDVKM. This CDR3 region has 17 residues. As DNA, the CDR3 is TGTGCCAGCAGTTTCCTGAGGCGAACAGGAACTAATGAAAAACTGTTTTTT. Its protein is CASSFLRRTGTNEKLFF.

The CDR3 coding sequence is TGCGCCAGCAGCCCCGACGGGGGTTATGGCTACACCTTC. As protein: CASSPDGGYGYTF. The gene calls are TRBV5-1 and TRBJ1-2; D may be TRBD1 (5 bases). Germline V gene data show CDR1 as SGHRS and CDR2 as YFSETQ. With 4 bases removed from V and 5 bases from J, the gap between germline ends came to 12 bases. This CDR3 is 13 amino acids long.

J is TRBJ2-2 and V is TRBV29-1; 10 bases align to TRBD2. The V segment lost 7 bases and the J segment 5 bases; nucleotides outside the gene matches: 13. Germline assignment: CDR1 SQVTM and CDR2 ANQGSEA. This CDR3 is built from 16 residues. The CDR3 sequence: CSARGAGGPRTGELFF. CDR3 DNA sequence: TGCAGCGCCCGGGGAGCGGGGGGGCCGCGGACCGGGGAGCTGTTTTTT.

The V gene is TRBV5-4, the J gene TRBJ2-2; a possible D gene is TRBD2 (6 bases). Trimming stripped 3 bases from V and 2 bases from J, with 11 bases between. The CDR3 is 15 residues long. Germline CDR1 reads SGHNT; CDR2 reads YYREEE (reference sequence). CDR3 residues: CASSSGTYNTGELFF. The DNA for the CDR3 is TGTGCCAGCAGCTCCGGGACTTATAACACCGGGGAGCTGTTTTTT.

The V gene is TRBV10-3, the J gene TRBJ1-2; the match to TRBD1 covers 8 bases. Losses at the gene ends were 10 bases for V and 8 bases for J; bases not matched to a gene: 12. This CDR3 is 13 amino acids long. Germline CDR1 and CDR2: ENHRY and SYGVKD. The CDR3 DNA sequence: TGTGCCACCACCCCTGGACAGGGTCGCGGCTACACCTTC. The encoded protein is CATTPGQGRGYTF.

In this sample, this clone turned up a few times. The J gene is TRBJ1-1, the V gene TRBV6-5, with no clear D. V lost 0 bases and J lost 0, with 8 bases in between. This CDR3 contains 15 residues. Per germline, CDR1 MNHEY and CDR2 SVGAGI. The CDR3, as DNA: TGTGCCAGCAGTTACTCGCCGAGGGTGAACACTGAAGCTTTCTTT. Translation gives CASSYSPRVNTEAFF.

The genes are TRBV28 and TRBJ2-3, with a weak D call TRBD2 (6 bases). With 6 bases removed from V and 0 bases from J, the gap between germline ends came to 10 bases. The CDR3 has 14 amino acids. Per germline, CDR1 MDHEN and CDR2 SYDVKM. Here the CDR3 reads CASRETRSTDTQYF. In DNA form, the CDR3 reads TGTGCCAGCAGGGAGACTAGGAGCACAGATACGCAGTATTTT.

V and J are TRBV10-2 and TRBJ2-3; TRBD2 aligns across 13 bases. The V gene's germline CDR1 is WSHSY and CDR2 SAAADI. Unmatched junction bases numbered 9, after V lost 6 bases and J lost 0 bases. This CDR3 spans 18 amino acids. CDR3 residues: CASRRGLAGVISTDTQYF. The CDR3 coding sequence is TGCGCCAGCAGGCGCGGACTAGCGGGGGTCATTAGCACAGATACGCAGTATTTT.

This sequence joins TRBV12-5 and TRBJ1-1; D is ambiguous. The germline CDR1 and CDR2 sequences are LGHNT and FRNRAP. V gave up 7 bases and J gave up 0 bases, with 12 bases separating them. This CDR3 region has 14 residues. CDR3 sequence (DNA): TGTGCTAGTGCCCCTCCGAACATGAACACTGAAGCTTTCTTT. This codes for CASAPPNMNTEAFF. Combining the CDR3 with reference TRBV12-5 and TRBJ1-1 gives the whole variable domain DARVTQTPRHKVTEMGQEVTMRCQPILGHNTVFWYRQTMMQGLELLAYFRNRAPLDDSGMPKDRFSAEMPDATLATLKIQPSEPRDSAVYFCASAPPNMNTEAFFGQGTRLTVV.

The chain has TRBV5-5 and TRBJ1-1, with 10 bases lining up with TRBD1. CDR1 is SGHKS, CDR2 YYEKEE, per germline (reference sequence). This CDR3 comprises 16 residues. Trimming cost V 4 bases and J 3 bases; bases outside gene matches: 9. CDR3 nucleotide sequence: TGTGCCAGCAGCCCCCGGGACAGGGGAGGGGACACTGAAGCTTTCTTT. Its translation: CASSPRDRGGDTEAFF.

This clone was detected once. The CDR3 region is CAIRQGDTIYF. CDR3 sequence (DNA): TGTGCCATCAGGCAAGGAGACACCATATATTTT. The genes are TRBV10-3 and TRBJ1-3; D gene uncertain. This CDR3 spans 11 amino acids. Germline assignment: CDR1 ENHRY and CDR2 SYGVKD. The ends were cut back, 6 bases at V and 8 bases at J, with 8 bases in the middle.

This clone was detected only once. The genes are TRBV6-1 and TRBJ2-7; 7 bases agree with TRBD1. The V and J ends lost 4 bases and 0 bases, in that order; junction bases with no gene match: 12. The CDR3 consists of 17 residues. CDR1 MNHNS and CDR2 SASEGT come from the germline V gene. Here the CDR3 reads CASSVGPDRASSYEQYF. The CDR3 DNA reads as TGTGCCAGCAGTGTGGGCCCTGACAGGGCATCCTCCTACGAGCAGTACTTC.

The chain is built from TRBV5-1 and TRBJ2-1; 9 nucleotides align to TRBD1. CDR3 length: 16 amino acids. The V and J ends lost 4 bases and 7 bases, in that order; junction bases with no gene match: 12. Germline values: CDR1 SGHRS, CDR2 YFSETQ. The CDR3 here is CASSGSGTGLGNEQFF. The CDR3 nucleotides read TGCGCCAGCAGCGGATCCGGGACAGGGTTAGGGAATGAGCAGTTCTTC. The whole variable domain, remainder taken from reference TRBV5-1 and TRBJ2-1, is KAGVTQTPRYLIKTRGQQVTLSCSPISGHRSVSWYQQTPGQGLQFLFEYFSETQRNKGNFPGRFSGRQFSNSRSEMNVSTLELGDSALYLCASSGSGTGLGNEQFFGPGTRLTVL.

The rearrangement uses TRBV27 and TRBJ2-1; possibly TRBD2 for D (5 bases). The CDR3 covers 13 residues. In germline, CDR1 is MNHEY, CDR2 SMNVEV (reference sequence). Deletions cut 2 bases from V and 10 bases from J, with 12 bases between. The CDR3 loop reads CASSLIGRGEQFF. DNA for the CDR3: TGTGCCAGCAGTTTAATCGGGCGAGGGGAGCAGTTCTTC.

The chain carries TRBV13 and TRBJ2-6; TRBD1 might be the D (6 bases). Germline CDR1 PRHDT, CDR2 FYEKMQ (reference sequence). V lost 8 bases and J lost 0, with 14 bases in between. The CDR3 runs 16 residues. This CDR3 is CASLDSLNSGANVLTF. In nucleotides, the CDR3 is TGTGCCAGCTTGGACAGTCTTAACTCTGGGGCCAACGTCCTGACTTTC.

The rearrangement joins TRBV27 to TRBJ1-4; D unclear. Trimming left V 4 bases short and J 7 bases short, with 13 bases between. CDR1 is MNHEY and CDR2 is SMNVEV in the germline V gene (reference sequence). This CDR3 contains 14 residues. The CDR3 is CASSSGFKSEKLFF. CDR3 bases: TGTGCCAGCAGTTCCGGGTTCAAGAGTGAAAAACTGTTTTTT.

The gene calls are TRBV29-1 and TRBJ2-3, with 8 bases identical to TRBD1. Trimming at V came to 7 bases and at J to 3 bases, leaving 9 bases not matched to a gene. The length of the CDR3 is 14 residues. Germline lookup yields CDR1 SQVTM and CDR2 ANQGSEA. The CDR3 sequence: CSAGGRDFTDTQYF. The CDR3 nucleotides are TGCAGCGCAGGGGGCAGGGATTTTACAGATACGCAGTATTTT.

The chain employs TRBV6-1 and TRBJ2-1; TRBD2 aligns across 7 bases. Germline V CDR1 and CDR2: MNHNS, SASEGT. CDR3 length: 16 residues. J was trimmed by 3 bases and V by 6 bases; bases with no gene match: 11. The CDR3 here is CASRESGTSVYNEQFF. The DNA of the CDR3 is TGTGCCAGCAGGGAAAGCGGGACTTCCGTCTACAATGAGCAGTTCTTC.